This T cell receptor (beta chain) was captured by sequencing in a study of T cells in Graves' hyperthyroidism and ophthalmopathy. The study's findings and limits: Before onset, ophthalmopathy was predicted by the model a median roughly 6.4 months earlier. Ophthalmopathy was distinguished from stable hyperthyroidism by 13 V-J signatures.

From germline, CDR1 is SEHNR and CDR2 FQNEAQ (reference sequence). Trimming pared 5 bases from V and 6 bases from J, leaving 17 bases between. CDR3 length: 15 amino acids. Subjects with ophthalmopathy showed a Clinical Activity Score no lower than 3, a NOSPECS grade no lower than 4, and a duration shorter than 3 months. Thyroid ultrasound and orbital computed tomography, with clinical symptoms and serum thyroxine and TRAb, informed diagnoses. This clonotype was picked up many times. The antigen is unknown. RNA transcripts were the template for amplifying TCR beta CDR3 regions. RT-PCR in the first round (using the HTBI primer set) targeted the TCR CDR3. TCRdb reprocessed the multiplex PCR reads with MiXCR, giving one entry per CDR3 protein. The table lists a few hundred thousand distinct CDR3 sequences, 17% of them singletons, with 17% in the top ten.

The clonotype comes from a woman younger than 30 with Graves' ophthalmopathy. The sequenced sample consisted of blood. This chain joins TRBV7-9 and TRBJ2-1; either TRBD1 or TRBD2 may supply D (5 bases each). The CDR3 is CASSPGPPDSNEQFF. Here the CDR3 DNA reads TGTGCCAGCAGCCCGGGACCCCCGGACTCCAATGAGCAGTTCTTC.